The present T cell receptor (beta chain) was sequenced within a study of human T cells and chemical hapten exposure. Whole-study context: Patients, chiefly female, had alopecia areata, totalis or universalis. Small pooled library volume differences mainly caused per-sample TCR yield variation. Study-wide points: TCRs exceeding 1 in 1000 frequency stayed unchanged with DPC sensitization.

Of note for this clonotype: Its antigen is unknown.

The time point here: patch test 1, 2 weeks after DPC sensitization. Documented treatment: therapeutic diphenylcyclopropenone sensitization with weekly scalp DPC. The V gene lost 3 bases and the J gene lost 8 bases, with 8 bases spanning the gap. The CDR3 has 11 amino acids. Looked up from germline, CDR1 is SQVTM and CDR2 is ANQGSEA. TCRdb fed the RACE reads into MiXCR, producing one record per CDR3 protein. The data contain tens of thousands of distinct CDR3 sequences, about a tenth of them seen just once; the ten biggest clones take up about 1.4%. Specimen: whole blood, collected in connection with sensitization to the hapten diphenylcyclopropenone (DPC). This clonotype was sampled from a woman between 45 and 60 years old with alopecia areata. Some clones in this sample may be carry-over from other donors' samples. V and J are TRBV29-1 and TRBJ2-1; D remains ambiguous. The CDR3 nucleotides read TGCAGCGTTGAGGGTGTGCATGAGCAGTTCTTC. As protein: CSVEGVHEQFF.